This paragraph reports one T cell receptor (beta chain). The target antigen is unknown. Sequenced by immunoSEQ multiplex PCR; TCRdb stores in-frame clones only, minus some. The sample consists of under 1 million clones, 92% of them appearing once. The naive CD8 subset, CD45RO-negative cells positively selected for CCR7, excluded terminally differentiated effector memory CD45RA+ cells. This entry is derived from a study of shared clonotypes between healthy human individuals. Study-level points and caveats: Only blood was sampled, and tissue TCR repertoires likely differ from blood ones. Among donors, sharing of clonotypes was expected to be affected by sequencing depth. Represented genetic and exposure-history diversity was restricted by having few donors. Non-shared clonotypes showed lower generation probabilities than clonotypes common to all four donors.

Germline CDR1 SNHLY, CDR2 FYNNEI. This CDR3 comprises 14 residues. V dropped 3 bases and J dropped 6 bases, with 11 bases sitting between them. The rearrangement links TRBV2 to TRBJ1-4, with no clear D. Sequenced material: naive CD8+ T cells sorted from blood. The sequence was collected from a man aged 25-45 years in good health. This chain's CDR3 is CASSDEGGDEKLFF. The CDR3 nucleotides read TGTGCCAGCAGTGATGAGGGCGGTGATGAAAAACTGTTTTTT.